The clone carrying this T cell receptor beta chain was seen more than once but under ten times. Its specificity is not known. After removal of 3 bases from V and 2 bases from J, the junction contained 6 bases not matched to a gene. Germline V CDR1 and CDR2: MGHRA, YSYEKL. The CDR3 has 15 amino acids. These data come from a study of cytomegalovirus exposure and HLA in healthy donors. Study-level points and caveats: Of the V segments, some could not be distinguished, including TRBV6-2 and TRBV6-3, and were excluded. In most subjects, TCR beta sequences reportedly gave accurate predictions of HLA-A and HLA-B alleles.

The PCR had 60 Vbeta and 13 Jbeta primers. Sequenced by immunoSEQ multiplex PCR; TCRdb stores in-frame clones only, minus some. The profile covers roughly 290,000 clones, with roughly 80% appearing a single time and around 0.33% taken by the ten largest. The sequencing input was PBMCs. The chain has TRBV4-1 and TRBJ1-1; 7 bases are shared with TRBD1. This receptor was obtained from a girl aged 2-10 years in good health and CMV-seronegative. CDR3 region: CASSQRTGSNTEAFF. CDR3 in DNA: TGCGCCAGCAGCCAGAGGACAGGCTCTAACACTGAAGCTTTCTTT.